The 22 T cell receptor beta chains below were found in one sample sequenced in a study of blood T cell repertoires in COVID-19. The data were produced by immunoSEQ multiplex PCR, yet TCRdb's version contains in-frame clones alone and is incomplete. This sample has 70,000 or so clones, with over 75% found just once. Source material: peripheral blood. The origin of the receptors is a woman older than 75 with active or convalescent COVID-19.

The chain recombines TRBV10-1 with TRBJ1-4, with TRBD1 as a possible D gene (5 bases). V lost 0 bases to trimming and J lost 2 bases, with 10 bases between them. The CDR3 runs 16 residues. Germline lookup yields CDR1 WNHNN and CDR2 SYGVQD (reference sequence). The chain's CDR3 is CASSESSPGTNEKLFF. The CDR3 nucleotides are TGCGCCAGCAGTGAGTCGAGTCCAGGGACTAATGAAAAACTGTTTTTT.

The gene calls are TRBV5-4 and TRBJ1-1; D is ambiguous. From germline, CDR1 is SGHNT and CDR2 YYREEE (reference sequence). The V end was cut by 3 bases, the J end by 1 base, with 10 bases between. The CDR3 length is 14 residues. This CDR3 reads CASSSLLRNTEAFF. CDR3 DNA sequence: TGTGCCAGCAGCTCCCTTCTTAGGAACACTGAAGCTTTCTTT.

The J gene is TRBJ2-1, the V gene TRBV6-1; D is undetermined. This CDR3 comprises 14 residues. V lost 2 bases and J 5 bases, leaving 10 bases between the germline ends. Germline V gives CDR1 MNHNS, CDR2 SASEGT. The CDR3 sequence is CASSEIGGDNEQFF. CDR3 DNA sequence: TGTGCCAGCAGTGAAATTGGCGGCGACAATGAGCAGTTCTTC.

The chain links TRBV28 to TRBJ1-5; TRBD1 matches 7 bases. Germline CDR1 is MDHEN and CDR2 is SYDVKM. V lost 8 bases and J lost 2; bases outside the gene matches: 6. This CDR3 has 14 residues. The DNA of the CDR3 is TGTGCCAGCCACCCCGGGACAGGCAATCAGCCCCAGCATTTT. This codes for CASHPGTGNQPQHF. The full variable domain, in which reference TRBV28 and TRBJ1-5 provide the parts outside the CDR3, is DVKVTQSSRYLVKRTGEKVFLECVQDMDHENMFWYRQDPGLGLRLIYFSYDVKMKEKGDIPEGYSVSREKKERFSLILESASTNQTSMYLCASHPGTGNQPQHFGDGTRLSIL.

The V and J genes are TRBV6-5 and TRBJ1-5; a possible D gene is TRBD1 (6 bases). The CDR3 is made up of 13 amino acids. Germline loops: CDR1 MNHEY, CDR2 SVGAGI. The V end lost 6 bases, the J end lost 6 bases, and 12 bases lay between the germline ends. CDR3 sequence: CASRPDRSQPQHF. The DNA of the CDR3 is TGTGCCAGCAGACCCGACAGGAGTCAGCCCCAGCATTTT.

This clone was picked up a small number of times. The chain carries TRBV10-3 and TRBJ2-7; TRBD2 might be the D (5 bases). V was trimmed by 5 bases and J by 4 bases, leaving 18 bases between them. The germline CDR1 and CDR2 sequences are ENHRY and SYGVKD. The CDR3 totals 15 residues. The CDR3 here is CAISQVAAGRYEQYF. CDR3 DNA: TGTGCCATCAGTCAGGTGGCCGCGGGCAGGTACGAGCAGTACTTC.

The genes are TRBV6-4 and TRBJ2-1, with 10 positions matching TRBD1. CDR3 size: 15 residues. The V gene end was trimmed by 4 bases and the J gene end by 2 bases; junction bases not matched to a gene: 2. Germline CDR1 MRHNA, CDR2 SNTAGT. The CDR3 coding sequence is TGTGCCAGCAGTGTCGGACAGGGGGCCTACAATGAGCAGTTCTTC. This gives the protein CASSVGQGAYNEQFF.

CDR3 bases: TGTGCCAGCAGTTACTCGGGGCTCTCGGATCAGCCCCAGCATTTT. It codes for CASSYSGLSDQPQHF. The rearrangement links TRBV6-5 to TRBJ1-5; maybe TRBD1 (5 bases). V was clipped by 0 bases and J by 5 bases, with 11 bases between them. The CDR3 covers 15 residues. Per germline, CDR1 MNHEY and CDR2 SVGAGI.

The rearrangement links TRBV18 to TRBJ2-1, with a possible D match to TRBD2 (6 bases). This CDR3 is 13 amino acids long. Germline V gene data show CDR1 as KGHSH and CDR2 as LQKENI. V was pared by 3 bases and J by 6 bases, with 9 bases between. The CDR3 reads CASSPSGVNEQFF. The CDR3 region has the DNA TGTGCCAGCTCACCGTCGGGGGTCAATGAGCAGTTCTTC.

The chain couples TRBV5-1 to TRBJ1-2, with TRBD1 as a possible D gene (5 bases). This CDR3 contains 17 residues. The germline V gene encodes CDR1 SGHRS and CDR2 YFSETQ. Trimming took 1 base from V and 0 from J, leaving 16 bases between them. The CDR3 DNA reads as TGCGCCAGCAGCTTGCCAATAGACAGCACTACTAACTATGGCTACACCTTC. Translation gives CASSLPIDSTTNYGYTF.

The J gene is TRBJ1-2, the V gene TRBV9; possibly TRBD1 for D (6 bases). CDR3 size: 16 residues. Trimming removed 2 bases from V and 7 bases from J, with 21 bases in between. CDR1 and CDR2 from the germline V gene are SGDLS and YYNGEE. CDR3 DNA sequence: TGTGCCAGCAGCGTGTTCAGGGGTCAGGGAATGGGTGGCTACACCTTC. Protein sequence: CASSVFRGQGMGGYTF.

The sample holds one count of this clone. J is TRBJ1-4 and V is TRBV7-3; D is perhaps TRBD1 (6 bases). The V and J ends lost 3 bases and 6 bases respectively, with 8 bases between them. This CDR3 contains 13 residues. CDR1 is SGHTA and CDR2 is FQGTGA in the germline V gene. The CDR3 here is CASSLDSYEKLFF. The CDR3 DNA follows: TGTGCCAGCAGCTTGGACAGCTATGAAAAACTGTTTTTT.

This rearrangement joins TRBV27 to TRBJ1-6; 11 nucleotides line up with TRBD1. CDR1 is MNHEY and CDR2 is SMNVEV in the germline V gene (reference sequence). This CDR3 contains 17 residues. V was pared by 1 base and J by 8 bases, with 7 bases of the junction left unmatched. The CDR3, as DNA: TGTGCCAGCAGTTTATATAACCCGGGACAGGGGGATTCACCCCTCCACTTT. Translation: CASSLYNPGQGDSPLHF.

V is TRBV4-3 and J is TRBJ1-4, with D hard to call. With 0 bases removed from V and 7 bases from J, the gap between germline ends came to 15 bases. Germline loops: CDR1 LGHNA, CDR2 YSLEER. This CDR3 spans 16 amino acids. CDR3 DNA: TGCGCCAGCAGCCAAGAACACCCGGCATCGGGTGAAAAACTGTTTTTT. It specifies CASSQEHPASGEKLFF.

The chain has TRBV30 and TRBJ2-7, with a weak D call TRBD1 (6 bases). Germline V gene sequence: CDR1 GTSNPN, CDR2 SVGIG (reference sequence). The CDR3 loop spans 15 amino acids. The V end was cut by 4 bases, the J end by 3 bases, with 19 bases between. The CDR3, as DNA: TGTGCCTGGACCTCCCCGGGCAGGGGTGTCTACGAGCAGTACTTC. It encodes CAWTSPGRGVYEQYF.

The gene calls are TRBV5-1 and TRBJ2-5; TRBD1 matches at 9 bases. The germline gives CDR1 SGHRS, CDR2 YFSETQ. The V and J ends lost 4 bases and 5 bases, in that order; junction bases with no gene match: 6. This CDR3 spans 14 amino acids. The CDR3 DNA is TGCGCCAGCAGCCCGGGACAGGGAGGTGAGACCCAGTACTTC. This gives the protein CASSPGQGGETQYF. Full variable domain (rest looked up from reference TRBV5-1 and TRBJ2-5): KAGVTQTPRYLIKTRGQQVTLSCSPISGHRSVSWYQQTPGQGLQFLFEYFSETQRNKGNFPGRFSGRQFSNSRSEMNVSTLELGDSALYLCASSPGQGGETQYFGPGTRLLVL.

This chain's CDR3 is CASSPTARGTEQFF. CDR3 nucleotide sequence: TGTGCCAGCAGCCCGACAGCGAGGGGGACCGAGCAGTTCTTC. The chain links TRBV6-6 to TRBJ2-1; tentative D call: TRBD1 (6 bases). Looked up from germline, CDR1 is MNHNY and CDR2 is SVGAGI (reference sequence). V lost 6 bases to trimming and J lost 10 bases, with 19 bases between them. CDR3 length: 14 residues.

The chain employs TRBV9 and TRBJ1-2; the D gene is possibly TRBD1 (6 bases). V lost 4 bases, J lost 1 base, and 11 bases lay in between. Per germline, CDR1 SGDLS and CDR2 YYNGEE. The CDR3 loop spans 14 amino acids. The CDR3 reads CASSKRDINYGYTF. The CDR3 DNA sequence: TGTGCCAGCAGCAAACGGGACATTAACTATGGCTACACCTTC.

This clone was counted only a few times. CDR3 in amino acids: CASSSRTGRGIGYTF. Written as DNA, the CDR3 is TGTGCCAGCAGCTCTCGGACAGGGCGGGGGATTGGCTACACCTTC. This sequence joins TRBV7-9 and TRBJ1-2; 8 bases map to TRBD1. The V segment lost 4 bases and the J segment 7 bases; nucleotides outside the gene matches: 11. The germline CDR1 and CDR2 sequences are SEHNR and FQNEAQ (reference sequence). The CDR3 is made up of 15 amino acids.

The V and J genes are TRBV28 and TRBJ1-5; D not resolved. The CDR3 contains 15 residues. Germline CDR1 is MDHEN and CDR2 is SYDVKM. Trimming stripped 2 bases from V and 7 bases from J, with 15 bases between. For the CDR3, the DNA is TGTGCCAGCAGTTTAACTGGCGGTGGTCGGCAGCCCCAGCATTTT. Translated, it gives CASSLTGGGRQPQHF.

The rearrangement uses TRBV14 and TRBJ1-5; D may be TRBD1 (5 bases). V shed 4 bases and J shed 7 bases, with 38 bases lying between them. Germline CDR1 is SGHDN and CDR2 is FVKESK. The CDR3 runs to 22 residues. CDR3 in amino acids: CASSPSDVSPTPVRDGGQPQHF. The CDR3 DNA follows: TGTGCCAGCAGCCCCTCCGATGTGAGCCCGACTCCCGTCAGGGACGGGGGACAGCCCCAGCATTTT.

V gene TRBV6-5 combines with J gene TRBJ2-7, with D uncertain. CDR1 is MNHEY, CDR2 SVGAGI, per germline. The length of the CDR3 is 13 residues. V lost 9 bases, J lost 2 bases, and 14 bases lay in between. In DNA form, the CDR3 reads TGTGCCAGTAGGTTTGACGGAGCCTACGAGCAGTACTTC. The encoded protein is CASRFDGAYEQYF.